Listed below are T cell receptor beta chains from one sample, sequenced in a study of T-cell reconstitution after alpha-beta-depleted transplantation in children. TCRdb re-derived calls from the PCR reads in MiXCR, one entry per CDR3 protein. The table lists about 980,000 distinct CDR3 sequences, about 30% of them singletons, with 28% in the top ten. The material sequenced was PBMCs, mostly from graft donor cells, taken 360 days after TCRalphabeta/CD19-depleted stem cell transplant. These receptor sequences come from a boy less than two years old who had a stem cell transplant for SCID, so the T cells may come from the graft donor. Each CDR3 is given with its conserved first and last residue. Each record gives: clone size, V gene, D gene, J gene, CDR3 DNA, CDR3 protein. A D gene is named only where the DNA matches it firmly. Clone size is not always given. Where it is, it says once, few, many or a class for expanded clones.

clone size: few; V gene: TRBV12-3/TRBV12-4; D gene: TRBD2; J gene: TRBJ2-2; CDR3 DNA: TGTGCCAGCACCTCTGGGACTAGAAGGAACACCGGGGAGCTGTTTTTT; CDR3 protein: CASTSGTRRNTGELFF
clone size: NA; V gene: TRBV3-1; D gene: NA; J gene: TRBJ2-7; CDR3 DNA: TGTGCCAGCAGCCAAGCATATACAGGGAGGTCATCCTACGAGCAGTACTTC; CDR3 protein: CASSQAYTGRSSYEQYF
clone size: NA; V gene: TRBV5-1; D gene: TRBD2; J gene: TRBJ2-3; CDR3 DNA: TGCGCCAGCAGCTTGGTGGTCCTAGCGGGGCGGACCCCAGATACGCAGTATTTT; CDR3 protein: CASSLVVLAGRTPDTQYF
clone size: NA; V gene: TRBV12-3/TRBV12-4; D gene: NA; J gene: TRBJ2-3; CDR3 DNA: TGTGCCAGCAGGCGATGGACAGATACGCAGTATTTT; CDR3 protein: CASRRWTDTQYF
clone size: NA; V gene: TRBV12-3/TRBV12-4; D gene: TRBD1; J gene: TRBJ1-2; CDR3 DNA: TGTGCCAGCAGACCGACAGGGTCTAACTATGGCTACACCTTC; CDR3 protein: CASRPTGSNYGYTF
clone size: NA; V gene: TRBV20-1; D gene: NA; J gene: TRBJ2-7; CDR3 DNA: TGCAGTGCTAGCCCCGGGACAACTTCTGGAGCGCAGTACTTC; CDR3 protein: CSASPGTTSGAQYF
clone size: NA; V gene: TRBV5-1; D gene: TRBD2; J gene: TRBJ2-5; CDR3 DNA: TGCGCCAGCAGCTCCGGACTAGCGGGGGGGCCGTACCAAGAGACCCAGTACTTC; CDR3 protein: CASSSGLAGGPYQETQYF
clone size: NA; V gene: TRBV6-5; D gene: TRBD1; J gene: TRBJ2-7; CDR3 DNA: TGTGCCAGCAGTTTTCCGGGACAGCCCGACTACGAGCAGTACTTC; CDR3 protein: CASSFPGQPDYEQYF
clone size: NA; V gene: TRBV20-1; D gene: TRBD2; J gene: TRBJ2-7; CDR3 DNA: TGCAGTGCTAGAGGGGGAGGGAGGTTAATTCGCGAGCAGTACTTC; CDR3 protein: CSARGGGRLIREQYF
clone size: NA; V gene: TRBV18; D gene: NA; J gene: TRBJ2-2; CDR3 DNA: TGTGCCAGCTCACCCCGGGGAAGCGCGAACACCGGGGAGCTGTTTTTT; CDR3 protein: CASSPRGSANTGELFF
clone size: NA; V gene: TRBV29-1; D gene: NA; J gene: TRBJ1-1; CDR3 DNA: TGCAGCGCCTTCCCCGGACCCTCGAACACTGAAGCTTTCTTT; CDR3 protein: CSAFPGPSNTEAFF
clone size: once; V gene: TRBV29-1; D gene: NA; J gene: TRBJ2-7; CDR3 DNA: TGCAGCGTTGTAGGGGACGTCTACGAGCAGTACTTC; CDR3 protein: CSVVGDVYEQYF
clone size: NA; V gene: TRBV29-1; D gene: NA; J gene: TRBJ2-1; CDR3 DNA: TGCAGCGTCCCCGGGATGAACTCCTACAATGAGCAGTTCTTC; CDR3 protein: CSVPGMNSYNEQFF
clone size: few; V gene: TRBV5-5; D gene: NA; J gene: TRBJ1-2; CDR3 DNA: TGTGCCAGCAGCTTCTTCGGTGGATATGGCTATGGCTACACCTTC; CDR3 protein: CASSFFGGYGYGYTF
clone size: many; V gene: TRBV12-3/TRBV12-4; D gene: TRBD1; J gene: TRBJ2-3; CDR3 DNA: TGTGCCAGCAGCCCGGACAGGGCCCGCACAGATACGCAGTATTTT; CDR3 protein: CASSPDRARTDTQYF
clone size: once; V gene: TRBV4-1; D gene: TRBD2; J gene: TRBJ2-1; CDR3 DNA: TGCGCCAGCAGCTTATTAGTTAGGGGACTATCAACGGATGAGCAGTTCTTC; CDR3 protein: CASSLLVRGLSTDEQFF
clone size: NA; V gene: TRBV20-1; D gene: NA; J gene: TRBJ2-5; CDR3 DNA: TGCAGTGCTCGGGGGCGGTGGGAGACCCAGTACTTC; CDR3 protein: CSARGRWETQYF
clone size: NA; V gene: TRBV12-3/TRBV12-4; D gene: TRBD1; J gene: TRBJ1-5; CDR3 DNA: TGTGCCAGCACCCCGGGACAGACTAGCAATCAGCCCCAGCATTTT; CDR3 protein: CASTPGQTSNQPQHF
clone size: NA; V gene: TRBV2; D gene: TRBD2; J gene: TRBJ2-7; CDR3 DNA: TGTGCCAGCAGCCTACTAGCGGGGCAGAACGAGCAGTACTTC; CDR3 protein: CASSLLAGQNEQYF
clone size: NA; V gene: TRBV7-3; D gene: TRBD2; J gene: TRBJ2-3; CDR3 DNA: TGTGCCAGCAGCTTAATAGGCAGCGGGGGGGCCACAGATACGCAGTATTTT; CDR3 protein: CASSLIGSGGATDTQYF
clone size: NA; V gene: TRBV20-1; D gene: TRBD1; J gene: TRBJ1-1; CDR3 DNA: TGCAGTGCCCCCGGGACAGGGGTCACTGAAGCTTTCTTT; CDR3 protein: CSAPGTGVTEAFF
clone size: NA; V gene: TRBV4-1; D gene: TRBD1; J gene: TRBJ2-1; CDR3 DNA: TGCGCCAGCCTCAGGAGGCAGGGGGCGGATGAGCAGTTCTTC; CDR3 protein: CASLRRQGADEQFF
clone size: few; V gene: TRBV4-3; D gene: NA; J gene: TRBJ2-7; CDR3 DNA: TGCGCCAGCAGCCCGGGACTCATCTCCTACGAGCAGTACTTC; CDR3 protein: CASSPGLISYEQYF
clone size: few; V gene: TRBV30; D gene: NA; J gene: TRBJ2-7; CDR3 DNA: TGTGCCTGGAGTCTAGGCATTAAAAGACTTACCTACGAGCAGTACTTC; CDR3 protein: CAWSLGIKRLTYEQYF
clone size: NA; V gene: TRBV18; D gene: NA; J gene: TRBJ2-1; CDR3 DNA: TGTGCCAGCTCCTTGCACCTGGCGGCCGATGAGCAGTTCTTC; CDR3 protein: CASSLHLAADEQFF
clone size: many; V gene: TRBV5-1; D gene: NA; J gene: TRBJ2-7; CDR3 DNA: TGCGCCAGCAGCCCCGAAAAGTTATACGAGCAGTACTTC; CDR3 protein: CASSPEKLYEQYF
clone size: few; V gene: TRBV4-2; D gene: NA; J gene: TRBJ2-3; CDR3 DNA: TGTGCCAGCAGCCAAGATCGGGGCCGACCTCCCGAAGATACGCAGTATTTT; CDR3 protein: CASSQDRGRPPEDTQYF
clone size: few; V gene: TRBV7-8; D gene: TRBD2; J gene: TRBJ2-3; CDR3 DNA: TGTGCCAGCAGCCCACAACTAGCGATACACACAGATACGCAGTATTTT; CDR3 protein: CASSPQLAIHTDTQYF
clone size: few; V gene: TRBV28; D gene: NA; J gene: TRBJ1-4; CDR3 DNA: TGTGCCAGCAGTTGGATTCCAGAGCCCCAAACTAATGAAAAACTGTTTTTT; CDR3 protein: CASSWIPEPQTNEKLFF
clone size: NA; V gene: TRBV5-5; D gene: NA; J gene: TRBJ2-3; CDR3 DNA: TGTGCCAGCAGCTTGCCTTCACCGGCGGGCACAGATACGCAGTATTTT; CDR3 protein: CASSLPSPAGTDTQYF
clone size: many; V gene: TRBV4-1; D gene: NA; J gene: TRBJ2-2; CDR3 DNA: TGCGCCAGCAGCCAACGGGGGACCGGCACCGGGGAGCTGTTTTTT; CDR3 protein: CASSQRGTGTGELFF
clone size: few; V gene: TRBV29-1; D gene: TRBD1; J gene: TRBJ1-1; CDR3 DNA: TGCAGCGCCATAGGGACAGGGGGCGCGTGGGACACTGAAGCTTTCTTT; CDR3 protein: CSAIGTGGAWDTEAFF
clone size: few; V gene: TRBV4-3; D gene: TRBD2; J gene: TRBJ2-1; CDR3 DNA: TGCGCCAGCAGCCAAGTGGGCCAGCGGGGGGCCAAAAGAATACCAAATGAGCAGTTCTTC; CDR3 protein: CASSQVGQRGAKRIPNEQFF
clone size: NA; V gene: TRBV4-3; D gene: NA; J gene: TRBJ1-6; CDR3 DNA: TGCGCCAGCAGCCATGGGGGGGTAGGTTCACCCCTCCACTTT; CDR3 protein: CASSHGGVGSPLHF
clone size: few; V gene: TRBV29-1; D gene: TRBD2; J gene: TRBJ2-3; CDR3 DNA: TGCAGCGTTGAAGAACCGACTAGCCCTACGCAGTATTTT; CDR3 protein: CSVEEPTSPTQYF
clone size: many; V gene: TRBV28; D gene: NA; J gene: TRBJ2-7; CDR3 DNA: TGTGCCAGCAGTTACCAAACCAGGGGACAGTACTTC; CDR3 protein: CASSYQTRGQYF
clone size: few; V gene: TRBV5-1; D gene: TRBD1; J gene: TRBJ2-1; CDR3 DNA: TGCGCCAGCAGCGGGGACAGGGTGGGCCTTGAGCAGTTCTTC; CDR3 protein: CASSGDRVGLEQFF
clone size: few; V gene: TRBV9; D gene: NA; J gene: TRBJ1-2; CDR3 DNA: TGTGCCAGCAGCTACGACTATTCCCAAGGCTACACCTTC; CDR3 protein: CASSYDYSQGYTF
clone size: NA; V gene: TRBV7-9; D gene: TRBD2; J gene: TRBJ2-1; CDR3 DNA: TGTGCCAGCAGCTTTTCGGCGGGGGGCTCCTACAATGAGCAGTTCTTC; CDR3 protein: CASSFSAGGSYNEQFF
clone size: NA; V gene: TRBV4-1; D gene: NA; J gene: TRBJ1-2; CDR3 DNA: TGCGCCAGCAGCCCCGGACAGACTTCTTATTATGGCTACACCTTC; CDR3 protein: CASSPGQTSYYGYTF
clone size: few; V gene: TRBV5-1; D gene: NA; J gene: TRBJ2-7; CDR3 DNA: TGCGCCAGCAGCTTGGGCGAAGCTTCCTACGAGCAGTACTTC; CDR3 protein: CASSLGEASYEQYF
clone size: few; V gene: TRBV5-1; D gene: TRBD1; J gene: TRBJ2-7; CDR3 DNA: TGCGCCAGCAGCCCTTCGTGGACAGGACCCTACGAGCAGTACTTC; CDR3 protein: CASSPSWTGPYEQYF
clone size: NA; V gene: TRBV4-3; D gene: TRBD2; J gene: TRBJ2-2; CDR3 DNA: TGCGCCAGCAGCCAATACCCGGGACTAACGAACACCGGGGAGCTGTTTTTT; CDR3 protein: CASSQYPGLTNTGELFF
clone size: few; V gene: TRBV27; D gene: TRBD1; J gene: TRBJ2-5; CDR3 DNA: TGTGCCAGCAAAATTCTAGGGGGCGAGACCCAGTACTTC; CDR3 protein: CASKILGGETQYF
clone size: few; V gene: TRBV2; D gene: NA; J gene: TRBJ1-1; CDR3 DNA: TGTGCCAGCACCCCCACGGGGGCGTTGTTAACTGAAGCTTTCTTT; CDR3 protein: CASTPTGALLTEAFF
clone size: NA; V gene: TRBV12-3/TRBV12-4; D gene: NA; J gene: TRBJ1-1; CDR3 DNA: TGTGCCAGCAGTTTATTAGCGAGGGGCTTAAGCACTGAAGCTTTCTTT; CDR3 protein: CASSLLARGLSTEAFF
clone size: few; V gene: TRBV7-9; D gene: NA; J gene: TRBJ1-5; CDR3 DNA: TGTGCCAGCAGCTTAGGGCAGGGGAGCCAGGATCAGCCCCAGCATTTT; CDR3 protein: CASSLGQGSQDQPQHF
clone size: NA; V gene: TRBV24-1; D gene: NA; J gene: TRBJ1-5; CDR3 DNA: TGTGCCACCAGTGATTCCCGACGGATTAATCAGCCCCAGCATTTT; CDR3 protein: CATSDSRRINQPQHF
clone size: NA; V gene: TRBV2; D gene: TRBD1; J gene: TRBJ2-1; CDR3 DNA: TGTGCCAGCAGTGTGGGACAGGGGTACAATGAGCAGTTCTTC; CDR3 protein: CASSVGQGYNEQFF
clone size: NA; V gene: TRBV9; D gene: TRBD1; J gene: TRBJ1-2; CDR3 DNA: TGTGCCAGCAGCGAGGGACAGGGAGGTTCCAACTATGGCTACACCTTC; CDR3 protein: CASSEGQGGSNYGYTF